This T cell receptor beta chain was profiled in a study of shared clonotypes between healthy human individuals. Overall study context: A couple of female and three male donors aged 18 to 49 were enrolled. CD4 naive cells filled three plates per donor, CD4 memory three, CD8 naive two and CD8 memory one.

Profiled with immunoSEQ multiplex PCR; TCRdb holds only in-frame clones, not every one. The repertoire holds nearly 750,000 clones, roughly 72% seen once, with more than 1.5% in the top ten. General study findings and limits: Naive CD4 clonotype sharing across several donors was around 5%.

Details on this clone: The antigen remains unidentified.

The source material was memory CD4+ T cells sorted from blood. Subset given: CD45RA-negative fraction. The TCR comes from a woman in her 30s in good health.

The CDR3 nucleotides are TGTGCCAGCAGCCAAGGGATTTTCGAAGAGACCCAGTACTTC. This encodes CASSQGIFEETQYF. The V gene is TRBV7-2, the J gene TRBJ2-5; no reliable D call. The V end lost 5 bases, the J end lost 3 bases, and 13 bases lay between the germline ends. The germline V gene has CDR1 SGHTA and CDR2 FQGNSA. The CDR3 length is 14 residues.